The 27 T cell receptor beta chains listed next were all sequenced from one sample in a study of T cells in Graves' hyperthyroidism and ophthalmopathy. What was amplified from RNA transcripts were TCR beta CDR3 regions. The TCR CDR3 was amplified in a first-round RT-PCR using the HTBI primer set. TCRdb re-analysed the multiplex PCR reads in MiXCR, keeping a single row per CDR3 protein. The repertoire holds 640,000 or so distinct CDR3 sequences, with approximately 15% as singletons. Sequencing was done on a sample of blood. All receptors come from a woman aged 18-30 years with Graves' ophthalmopathy.

This clonotype was observed at least ten times. This sequence joins TRBV7-2 and TRBJ2-3, with 9 bases aligning to TRBD2. V dropped 8 bases and J dropped 2; count of bases not matched to a gene: 11. This CDR3 region has 16 residues. Germline loops: CDR1 SGHTA, CDR2 FQGNSA. This CDR3 reads CASDSPSGTFTDTQYF. DNA of the CDR3: TGTGCCAGCGATTCTCCTAGCGGGACTTTCACAGATACGCAGTATTTT.

The V and J genes are TRBV7-9 and TRBJ1-1; D gene unclear. Germline V gives CDR1 SEHNR, CDR2 FQNEAQ (reference sequence). Trimming left V 6 bases short and J 0 bases short, with 14 bases between. The CDR3 has 15 amino acids. The DNA for the CDR3 is TGTGCCAGCAGATCCCCGGTAAGCGTGAACACTGAAGCTTTCTTT. Translating gives CASRSPVSVNTEAFF.

In its sample, this clonotype was seen many times. The V and J genes are TRBV29-1 and TRBJ2-7, with 11 bases fitting TRBD1. V dropped 6 bases and J dropped 4; count of bases not matched to a gene: 5. This CDR3 spans 13 amino acids. Looked up from germline, CDR1 is SQVTM and CDR2 is ANQGSEA. CDR3 DNA sequence: TGCAGCGTCCGGACAGGGGGCTGGTACGAGCAGTACTTC. This gives the protein CSVRTGGWYEQYF.

This clonotype was seen repeatedly, ten times or more. The chain uses TRBV28 and TRBJ1-5; 7 bases map to TRBD1. This CDR3 contains 21 residues. V was pared by 6 bases and J by 4 bases, with 27 bases of the junction left unmatched. The germline gives CDR1 MDHEN, CDR2 SYDVKM. This CDR3 is CASRPFYRGQKVGGKNQPQHF. CDR3 in DNA: TGTGCCAGCAGACCCTTTTACAGGGGTCAAAAAGTCGGGGGGAAGAATCAGCCCCAGCATTTT.

In regard to this clonotype: This may be a read error: a much more frequent sequence differs by one nucleotide. This chain connects TRBV11-2 to TRBJ1-4; 8 bases map to TRBD1. V lost 5 bases and J lost 4; bases outside the gene matches: 3. CDR1 and CDR2 (germline): SGHAT, FQNNGV. CDR3 length: 14 residues. CDR3: CASSRGQGNEKLFF. CDR3 DNA: TGTGCCAGCAGCCGCGGACAGGGTAATGAAAAACTGTTTTTT.

The genes are TRBV5-5 and TRBJ1-1; 7 bases line up with TRBD1. This CDR3 has 13 residues. CDR1 and CDR2 (germline): SGHKS, YYEKEE (reference sequence). Trimming cost V 0 bases and J 8 bases; bases outside gene matches: 4. CDR3 DNA: TGTGCCAGCAGCTTGGGCGGACAGGACGAAGCTTTCTTT. It yields the protein CASSLGGQDEAFF.

The rearrangement links TRBV4-1 to TRBJ1-5; D not certain. The CDR3 is 14 amino acids. Germline-derived CDR1 and CDR2 are MGHRA and YSYEKL. V lost 1 base and J lost 6, with 10 bases in between. CDR3 sequence (DNA): TGCGCCAGCAGCCAAGCGAATTTAGGTCAGCCCCAGCATTTT. Translating gives CASSQANLGQPQHF.

CDR3 bases: TGTGCCAGCAGCCCCCCTCGCGGGCTAGAAGCTTTCTTT. Amino acid sequence: CASSPPRGLEAFF. The chain combines TRBV7-9 with TRBJ1-1; the D is unclear. The ends were cut back, 5 bases at V and 8 bases at J, with 15 bases in the middle. The CDR3 is 13 amino acids. The germline V gene encodes CDR1 SEHNR and CDR2 FQNEAQ (reference sequence).

This clonotype was seen a few times. The V gene is TRBV28, the J gene TRBJ2-5; TRBD2 might be the D (7 bases). Germline CDR1 MDHEN, CDR2 SYDVKM. This CDR3 is built from 16 residues. V gave up 6 bases and J gave up 5 bases, with 22 bases separating them. The CDR3 is CASSPGGRRGDETQYF. CDR3 DNA sequence: TGTGCCAGCAGCCCGGGGGGACGAAGGGGGGACGAGACCCAGTACTTC.

This clonotype showed up many times. This chain connects TRBV2 to TRBJ1-1; 8 bases are a match to TRBD1. There are 14 residues in the CDR3. From germline, CDR1 is SNHLY and CDR2 FYNNEI. V shed 4 bases and J 5 bases; nucleotides not matched to a gene: 6. The CDR3, as DNA: TGTGCCAGCAGTGTCCCAGGGGGCTTGACTGAAGCTTTCTTT. As protein: CASSVPGGLTEAFF.

This clonotype has at least ten counts. The chain carries TRBV29-1 and TRBJ2-3; possible D gene TRBD1, 5 bases. CDR3 length: 14 amino acids. Germline V lookup: CDR1 SQVTM, CDR2 ANQGSEA. Trimming shortened V by 1 base and J by 2 bases, and 10 bases separated the two germline ends. The CDR3, as DNA: TGCAGCGTTGAAGGACAAGGGGACACAGATACGCAGTATTTT. Translated, it gives CSVEGQGDTDTQYF.

The rearrangement uses TRBV4-1 and TRBJ1-3; D perhaps matches TRBD1 (5 bases). V lost 0 bases and J lost 4, with 10 bases in between. The CDR3 spans 15 residues. CDR1 is MGHRA and CDR2 is YSYEKL in the germline V gene. The chain's CDR3 is CASSQDLGVGNTIYF. The CDR3 nucleotides are TGCGCCAGCAGCCAAGATTTAGGGGTAGGAAACACCATATATTTT.

This clonotype was observed a handful of times. This chain joins TRBV13 and TRBJ1-1; D remains ambiguous. Germline V gene data show CDR1 as PRHDT and CDR2 as FYEKMQ (reference sequence). Trimming cost V 2 bases and J 6 bases, with 10 bases left between them. This CDR3 region has 13 residues. Written as DNA, the CDR3 is TGTGCCAGCAGCTTATCCGTCGTGCCTGAAGCTTTCTTT. Amino acids: CASSLSVVPEAFF.

In its sample, this clonotype was seen a few times. The chain is built from TRBV13 and TRBJ2-4, with 10 bases that match TRBD1. The CDR3 runs to 14 residues. CDR1 and CDR2 from the germline V gene are PRHDT and FYEKMQ (reference sequence). V lost 4 bases, J lost 9 bases, and 6 bases stayed unmatched. This CDR3 reads CASSWGQGPGIQYF. CDR3 in DNA: TGTGCCAGCAGCTGGGGACAGGGGCCGGGCATTCAGTACTTC.

This clonotype occurred many times. The rearrangement links TRBV10-3 to TRBJ1-2, with D perhaps matching TRBD1 (6 bases). The V end lost 0 bases, the J end lost 3 bases, and 20 bases lay between the germline ends. CDR3 length: 18 residues. Germline CDR1 ENHRY, CDR2 SYGVKD. The CDR3 coding sequence is TGTGCCATCAGTGAGTCGAGGTGGGACACCCAGTCGTACTATGGCTACACCTTC. Translated: CAISESRWDTQSYYGYTF.

This clonotype was seen repeatedly, ten times or more. The CDR3 nucleotides are TGTGCCAGCAGTTTCCGTGGATTCACCGGGGAGCTGTTTTTT. This encodes CASSFRGFTGELFF. The V gene is TRBV28, the J gene TRBJ2-2; D is uncertain. Germline assignment: CDR1 MDHEN and CDR2 SYDVKM. V was pared by 3 bases and J by 4 bases, with 9 bases between. The CDR3 length is 14 residues.

The sample holds many counts of this clonotype. This sequence joins TRBV2 and TRBJ1-2; D unresolved. Trimming cost V 8 bases and J 2 bases, with 18 bases left between them. The CDR3 spans 15 residues. The germline V gene has CDR1 SNHLY and CDR2 FYNNEI. The CDR3 region is CASWEYSLKNYGYTF. The CDR3 DNA follows: TGTGCCAGCTGGGAGTACAGCCTTAAAAACTATGGCTACACCTTC.

This clonotype has ten or more counts. V gene TRBV28 combines with J gene TRBJ2-1; TRBD1 agrees at 9 bases. CDR3 size: 15 residues. Trimming took 4 bases from V and 8 from J; bases not matched to a gene: 9. Germline lookup yields CDR1 MDHEN and CDR2 SYDVKM. Written as DNA, the CDR3 is TGTGCCAGCAGTTCTGGGACAGGGTCTACGGATGAGCAGTTCTTC. Translation: CASSSGTGSTDEQFF.

This clonotype was seen a handful of times. The rearrangement links TRBV19 to TRBJ1-6; a weak D match, TRBD1 (5 bases). The V end was cut by 4 bases, the J end by 4 bases, with 11 bases between. Per germline, CDR1 LNHDA and CDR2 SQIVND (reference sequence). The CDR3 consists of 15 residues. The CDR3 reads CASSTEAGYNSPLHF. The DNA of the CDR3 is TGTGCCAGTAGTACAGAAGCAGGGTATAATTCACCCCTCCACTTT.

In this sample, this clonotype turned up a few times. The chain recombines TRBV12-5 with TRBJ2-2; no firm D call. CDR1 and CDR2 (germline): LGHNT, FRNRAP. V dropped 2 bases and J dropped 1 base, with 5 bases sitting between them. The CDR3 has 14 amino acids. Here the CDR3 reads CASGLSENTGELFF. In DNA, the CDR3 is TGTGCTAGTGGTTTGTCAGAGAACACCGGGGAGCTGTTTTTT.

This clonotype was observed many times. V gene TRBV28 combines with J gene TRBJ2-7; D is unclear. The CDR3 extends over 12 amino acids. The V gene's germline CDR1 is MDHEN and CDR2 SYDVKM. V lost 2 bases and J 1 base, leaving 3 bases between the germline ends. The CDR3 spells CASSLISYEQYF. CDR3 nucleotide sequence: TGTGCCAGCAGTTTAATATCCTACGAGCAGTACTTC.

Many counts were recorded for this clonotype. The chain has TRBV5-1 and TRBJ2-3; the D is unclear. CDR1 is SGHRS, CDR2 YFSETQ, per germline. The CDR3 is made up of 15 amino acids. The germline V and J ends were trimmed by 2 bases and 3 bases, with 13 bases remaining between them. The CDR3 DNA is TGCGCCAGCAGCTTTGGGGTCCCCACGACAGATACGCAGTATTTT. Protein: CASSFGVPTTDTQYF.

This clonotype appeared a few times. This chain connects TRBV12-5 to TRBJ2-5, with D possibly called TRBD1 or TRBD2 (5 bases each). V dropped 0 bases and J dropped 5 bases, with 7 bases sitting between them. The CDR3 runs 13 residues. CDR1 is LGHNT, CDR2 FRNRAP, per germline. CDR3 DNA: TGTGCTAGTGGTTTGGTGGGGGTGGAGACCCAGTACTTC. Translating gives CASGLVGVETQYF.

This clonotype has ten or more counts. V and J are TRBV2 and TRBJ2-1; 11 bases are shared with TRBD2. CDR3 length: 13 residues. Germline loops: CDR1 SNHLY, CDR2 FYNNEI. J was trimmed by 2 bases and V by 11 bases; bases with no gene match: 2. CDR3 coding DNA: TGTGCCCCGACTAGCGGGACCTACAATGAGCAGTTCTTC. Encoded protein: CAPTSGTYNEQFF. The whole variable domain, filled in from reference TRBV2 and TRBJ2-1, reads EPEVTQTPSHQVTQMGQEVILRCVPISNHLYFYWYRQILGQKVEFLVSFYNNEISEKSEIFDDQFSVERPDGSNFTLKIRSTKLEDSAMYFCAPTSGTYNEQFFGPGTRLTVL.

This rearrangement joins TRBV28 to TRBJ2-1; D may match TRBD1 or TRBD2 (5 bases each). This CDR3 has 13 amino acids. The germline V gene encodes CDR1 MDHEN and CDR2 SYDVKM. The V end lost 6 bases, the J end lost 14 bases, and 20 bases lay between the germline ends. The CDR3 DNA reads TGTGCCAGCAGACCGGACGGCATCTGGGGGAAGTTCTTC. This gives the protein CASRPDGIWGKFF.

This clonotype was seen more than once but under ten times. The gene calls are TRBV6-2 or TRBV6-3 and TRBJ2-5; 10 bases agree with TRBD2. The CDR3 spans 19 residues. In germline, CDR1 is MNHEY, CDR2 SVGEGT. Unmatched junction bases numbered 15, after V lost 0 bases and J lost 5 bases. The CDR3 sequence: CASSYSFSSGSLFTETQYF. CDR3 bases: TGTGCCAGCAGTTACTCGTTTTCTAGCGGGAGTTTGTTTACGGAGACCCAGTACTTC.

Ten or more counts support this clonotype. The V gene is TRBV11-2, the J gene TRBJ2-3; D call uncertain. CDR1 is SGHAT, CDR2 FQNNGV, per germline. V was clipped by 5 bases and J by 6 bases, with 9 bases between them. The CDR3 covers 12 residues. The CDR3 here is CASSTTGDTQYF. Here the CDR3 DNA reads TGTGCCAGCAGCACGACTGGGGATACGCAGTATTTT.